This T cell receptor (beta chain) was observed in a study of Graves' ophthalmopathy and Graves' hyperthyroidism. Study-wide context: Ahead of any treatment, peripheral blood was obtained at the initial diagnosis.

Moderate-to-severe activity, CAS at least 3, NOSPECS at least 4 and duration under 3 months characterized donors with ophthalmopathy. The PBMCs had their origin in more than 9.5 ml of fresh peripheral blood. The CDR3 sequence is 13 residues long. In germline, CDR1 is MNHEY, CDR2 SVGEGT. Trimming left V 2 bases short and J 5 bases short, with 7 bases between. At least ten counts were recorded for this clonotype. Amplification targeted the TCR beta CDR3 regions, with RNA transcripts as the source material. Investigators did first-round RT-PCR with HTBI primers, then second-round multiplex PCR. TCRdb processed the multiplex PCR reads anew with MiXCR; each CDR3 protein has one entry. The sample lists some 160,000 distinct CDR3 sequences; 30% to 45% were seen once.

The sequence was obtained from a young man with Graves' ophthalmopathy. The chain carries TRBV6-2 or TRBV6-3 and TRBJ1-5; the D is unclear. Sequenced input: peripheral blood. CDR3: CASSYVGHQPQHF. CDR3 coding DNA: TGTGCCAGCAGTTACGTCGGTCATCAGCCCCAGCATTTT.